This entry describes one T cell receptor (beta chain). This sample was included in a study of blood T cell repertoires in COVID-19. Background on the study: Sites in the United States, Italy and Spain provided acute and convalescent COVID-19 samples. The cDNA or gDNA used as material had been derived from T cells, B-cell-depleted T cells, or PBMCs.

Authors' analysis steps: Scientists estimated how many nucleated cells there were by amplifying reference gene primers. The table came from immunoSEQ multiplex PCR; TCRdb's copy has only in-frame clones and leaves some out. V, J and clone size derive from that table, while D and trimming were established from the DNA sequence. The sample lists about 160,000 clones; under 80% were seen once. The germline gives CDR1 SGHNT, CDR2 YYREEE (reference sequence). This CDR3 contains 15 residues. Trimming took 4 bases from V and 5 from J; bases not matched to a gene: 4. The sample was peripheral blood. The chain couples TRBV5-4 to TRBJ2-1, with TRBD2 matching over 12 bases. The source of this sequence is a man aged 65-85 years with acute or convalescent COVID-19. The DNA for the CDR3 is TGTGCCAGCAGCGTCCGACTAGCGGGAGACAATGAGCAGTTCTTC. It encodes CASSVRLAGDNEQFF.